These 3 T cell receptor beta chains originate from one sample sequenced in a study of blood T cell repertoires in COVID-19. Sequencing used immunoSEQ multiplex PCR; TCRdb keeps in-frame clones, though not all of them. The sample has 130,000 or so clones; just over 85% are singletons. The sequenced sample consisted of peripheral blood. The source of these receptors is a man aged 40-49 years with acute or convalescent COVID-19.

This chain connects TRBV12-5 to TRBJ1-1; perhaps TRBD1 as D (6 bases). Germline CDR1 is LGHNT and CDR2 is FRNRAP. V lost 5 bases to trimming and J lost 0 bases, with 10 bases between them. The CDR3 totals 14 residues. CDR3 coding DNA: TGTGCTAGTGGTCCCGGGACACTGAACACTGAAGCTTTCTTT. It codes for CASGPGTLNTEAFF.

The rearrangement uses TRBV6-6 and TRBJ1-4; D remains ambiguous. The CDR3 extends over 14 amino acids. Germline lookup yields CDR1 MNHNY and CDR2 SVGAGI (reference sequence). V was clipped by 5 bases and J by 4 bases, with 11 bases between them. The CDR3 coding sequence is TGTGCCAGCAGTCTACTTCGTATTAATGAAAAACTGTTTTTT. Residues: CASSLLRINEKLFF.

The chain employs TRBV19 and TRBJ1-5; D gene uncertain. Trimming shortened V by 3 bases and J by 1 base, and 16 bases separated the two germline ends. Germline-derived CDR1 and CDR2 are LNHDA and SQIVND (reference sequence). CDR3 length: 17 amino acids. The CDR3 coding sequence is TGTGCCAGTAGTATCCGAGGACTCTATTCAAGCAATCAGCCCCAGCATTTT. This codes for CASSIRGLYSSNQPQHF.